The entry below describes one T cell receptor (beta chain). The data belong to a study of blood T cell repertoires in COVID-19. Study context: The samples span acute and convalescent COVID-19 from the United States, Italy and Spain.

V dropped 5 bases and J dropped 1 base, with 12 bases sitting between them. This CDR3 has 14 residues. The germline V gene encodes CDR1 SNHLY and CDR2 FYNNEI. Here immunoSEQ multiplex PCR was the method, and the copy in TCRdb shows in-frame clones only, minus some. Among roughly 200,000 clones listed, around 80% were seen once. This TCR was recovered from a man aged 40-55 years with active or convalescent COVID-19. The V and J genes are TRBV2 and TRBJ2-7, with D tentatively TRBD1 (5 bases). Sample: peripheral blood. CDR3 amino acids: CASSKSQGSYEQYF. CDR3 in DNA: TGTGCCAGCAGTAAGAGTCAGGGTTCCTACGAGCAGTACTTC. Using reference TRBV2 and TRBJ2-7 for the parts outside the CDR3, the full variable domain is EPEVTQTPSHQVTQMGQEVILRCVPISNHLYFYWYRQILGQKVEFLVSFYNNEISEKSEIFDDQFSVERPDGSNFTLKIRSTKLEDSAMYFCASSKSQGSYEQYFGPGTRLTVT.